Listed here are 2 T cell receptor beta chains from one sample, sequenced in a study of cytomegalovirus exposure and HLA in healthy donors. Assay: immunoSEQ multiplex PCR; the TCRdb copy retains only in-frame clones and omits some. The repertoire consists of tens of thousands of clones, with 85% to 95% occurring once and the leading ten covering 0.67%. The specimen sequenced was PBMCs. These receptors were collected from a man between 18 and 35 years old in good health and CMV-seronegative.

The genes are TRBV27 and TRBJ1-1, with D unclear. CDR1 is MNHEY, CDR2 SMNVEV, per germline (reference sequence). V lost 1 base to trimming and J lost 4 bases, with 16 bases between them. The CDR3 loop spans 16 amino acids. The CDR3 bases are TGTGCCAGCAGTTTATTTGTCCCTTCTCCGGGCACTGAAGCTTTCTTT. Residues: CASSLFVPSPGTEAFF.

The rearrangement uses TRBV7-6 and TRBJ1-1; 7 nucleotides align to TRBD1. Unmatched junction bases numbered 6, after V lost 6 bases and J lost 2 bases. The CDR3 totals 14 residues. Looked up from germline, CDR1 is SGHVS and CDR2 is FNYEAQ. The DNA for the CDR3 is TGTGCCAGCAGACCTGGACAGGTTAACACTGAAGCTTTCTTT. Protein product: CASRPGQVNTEAFF. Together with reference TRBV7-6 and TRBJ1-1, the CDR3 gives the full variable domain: GAGVSQSPRYKVTKRGQDVALRCDPISGHVSLYWYRQALGQGPEFLTYFNYEAQQDKSGLPNDRFSAERPEGSISTLTIQRTEQRDSAMYRCASRPGQVNTEAFFGQGTRLTVV.